Shown below are 2 T cell receptor beta chains from a single sample sequenced in a study of control samples from healthy donors and cancer patients (dated by TCRdb to the early 2020s). Library preparation used the immunoSEQ multiplex PCR assay. In its TCRdb copy, this immuneACCESS table keeps in-frame sequences only and misses some clones. Where compared with another copy, unresolved V genes explain less than half of these, and the others have no known cause. In this sample the table shows about 190,000 clones, 91% of which occur a single time. Clones ranked in the top ten supply 1.5% to 2% of the sample. The sequenced sample was blood. These receptors came from a man younger than 40 in good health.

The chain couples TRBV7-3 to TRBJ2-1; perhaps TRBD1 as D (5 bases). The germline V and J ends were trimmed by 0 bases and 4 bases, with 16 bases remaining between them. Germline assignment: CDR1 SGHTA and CDR2 FQGTGA. The CDR3 sequence is 17 residues long. The CDR3 DNA reads TGTGCCAGCAGCTTAACCGCTTACTCCAGGGTTTACAATGAGCAGTTCTTC. Its translation is CASSLTAYSRVYNEQFF.

The V call is TRBV7-5, the J call TRBJ1-5; whether TRBD1, the table's D call, matches the DNA was not checked. TRBV7-5 is described as a pseudogene. CDR3 size: 15 residues. The CDR3 protein is CVRSLKIAGGQPQHF. The CDR3 nucleotides are TGTGTCAGAAGCCTTAAGATTGCAGGGGGTCAGCCCCAGCATTTT.